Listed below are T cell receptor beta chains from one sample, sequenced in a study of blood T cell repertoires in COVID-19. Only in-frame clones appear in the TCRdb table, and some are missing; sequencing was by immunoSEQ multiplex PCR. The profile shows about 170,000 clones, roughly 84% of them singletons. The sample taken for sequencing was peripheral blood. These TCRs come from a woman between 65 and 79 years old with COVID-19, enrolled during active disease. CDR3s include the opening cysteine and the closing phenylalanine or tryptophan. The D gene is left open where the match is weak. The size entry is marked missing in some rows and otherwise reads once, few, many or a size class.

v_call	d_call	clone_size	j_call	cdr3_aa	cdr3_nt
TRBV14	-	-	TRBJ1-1	CASSQEVRGMNTEAFF	TGTGCCAGCAGCCAAGAGGTACGGGGGATGAACACTGAAGCTTTCTTT
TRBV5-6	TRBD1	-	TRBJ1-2	CASSPITGQGAGGYTF	TGTGCCAGCAGCCCAATCACCGGACAGGGGGCTGGTGGCTACACCTTC
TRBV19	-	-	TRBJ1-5	CASSIDGGSNQPQHF	TGTGCCAGTAGTATAGACGGCGGGAGCAATCAGCCCCAGCATTTT
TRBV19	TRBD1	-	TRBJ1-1	CASTIAPGGLTEAFF	TGTGCCAGTACCATCGCACCAGGGGGATTAACTGAAGCTTTCTTT
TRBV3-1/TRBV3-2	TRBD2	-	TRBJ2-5	CASSHRGLAEETQYF	TGTGCCAGCAGCCATAGAGGACTAGCGGAAGAGACCCAGTACTTC
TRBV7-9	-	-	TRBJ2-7	CASSPGEGDRFYEQYF	TGTGCCAGCAGCCCCGGCGAGGGAGACCGCTTCTACGAGCAGTACTTC
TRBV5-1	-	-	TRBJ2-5	CASRAGQWGETQYF	TGCGCCAGCAGGGCGGGCCAGTGGGGAGAGACCCAGTACTTC
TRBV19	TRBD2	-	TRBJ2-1	CASSTIAGRDNEQFF	TGTGCCAGTAGTACCATAGCGGGAAGGGACAATGAGCAGTTCTTC
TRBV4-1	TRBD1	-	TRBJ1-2	CASSQIDRGSGGYTF	TGCGCCAGCAGCCAAATAGACAGGGGAAGCGGTGGCTACACCTTC
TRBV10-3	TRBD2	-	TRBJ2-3	CAISRGDQTDTQYF	TGTGCCATCAGTCGGGGGGACCAGACAGATACGCAGTATTTT
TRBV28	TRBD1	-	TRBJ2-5	CASRGHRGREETQYF	TGTGCCAGCAGGGGCCACAGGGGACGTGAAGAGACCCAGTACTTC
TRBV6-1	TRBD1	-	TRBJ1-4	CASSERGQGGEKLFF	TGTGCCAGCAGTGAACGGGGACAGGGGGGGGAAAAACTGTTTTTT
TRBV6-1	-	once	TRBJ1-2	CASSALGGGPANYGYTF	TGTGCCAGCAGTGCCCTTGGAGGAGGGCCAGCTAACTATGGCTACACCTTC
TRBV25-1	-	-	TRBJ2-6	CASSEFIAGANVLTF	TGTGCCAGCAGTGAATTCATAGCTGGGGCCAACGTCCTGACTTTC
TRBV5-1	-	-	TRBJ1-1	CASSLEGGTEAFF	TGCGCCAGCAGCTTGGAAGGCGGAACTGAAGCTTTCTTT
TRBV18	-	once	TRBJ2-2	CASSLLGQINTGELFF	TGTGCCAGCTCACTACTGGGCCAAATAAACACCGGGGAGCTGTTTTTT
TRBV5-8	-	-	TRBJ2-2	CASSPYRGNTGELFF	TGTGCCAGCAGCCCCTATCGGGGGAACACCGGGGAGCTGTTTTTT
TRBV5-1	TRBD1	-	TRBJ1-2	CASSLEAGGLGYTF	TGCGCCAGCAGCTTGGAGGCAGGGGGCCTTGGCTACACCTTC
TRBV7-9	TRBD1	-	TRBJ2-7	CANSVTRGPPDF	TGTGCCAACAGCGTAACCAGGGGGCCCCCTGACTTC
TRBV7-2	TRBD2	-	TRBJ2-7	CASSSEGGSSYEQYF	TGTGCCAGCAGCTCCGAAGGCGGGAGTTCTTACGAGCAGTACTTC
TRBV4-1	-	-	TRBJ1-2	CASSPSIRAADYGYTF	TGCGCCAGCAGCCCAAGTATACGGGCAGCGGACTATGGCTACACCTTC
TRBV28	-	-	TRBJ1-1	CASSSPRHGSRNTEAFF	TGTGCCAGCAGTTCCCCCCGACATGGTTCAAGAAACACTGAAGCTTTCTTT
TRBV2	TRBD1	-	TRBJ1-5	CASRAQGRNQPQHF	TGTGCCAGCAGAGCACAGGGGCGCAATCAGCCCCAGCATTTT
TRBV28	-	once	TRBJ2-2	CASSLRQAGELFF	TGTGCCAGCAGTTTGCGACAAGCCGGGGAGCTGTTTTTT
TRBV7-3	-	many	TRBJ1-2	CASSPLGGNGYTF	TGTGCCAGCAGCCCTTTGGGGGGTAATGGCTACACCTTC
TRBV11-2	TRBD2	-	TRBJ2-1	CASSLVGGTTEQFF	TGTGCCAGCAGCTTAGTGGGGGGGACGACTGAGCAGTTCTTC
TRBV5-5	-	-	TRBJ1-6	CASSPIADSHNSPLHF	TGTGCCAGCAGCCCGATCGCCGACAGCCATAATTCACCCCTCCACTTT
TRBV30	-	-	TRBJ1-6	CAAWAPNSPLHF	TGTGCTGCATGGGCTCCAAATTCACCCCTCCACTTT
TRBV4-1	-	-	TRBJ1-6	CASSLGVEYSPLHF	TGCGCCAGCAGCCTAGGAGTAGAGTATTCACCCCTCCACTTT
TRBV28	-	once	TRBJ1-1	CASRGAGWNTEAFF	TGTGCCAGCAGGGGGGCCGGGTGGAACACTGAAGCTTTCTTT
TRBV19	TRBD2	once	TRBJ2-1	CASSIRTSEGAEFF	TGTGCCAGTAGTATAAGGACTAGCGAGGGTGCGGAGTTCTTC
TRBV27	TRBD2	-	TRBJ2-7	CASRIAGGFYEQYF	TGTGCCAGCAGGATAGCGGGAGGGTTCTACGAGCAGTACTTC